Listed below are T cell receptor beta chains from one sample, sequenced in a study of T cells after yellow fever vaccination. TCRdb redid the calling of the 5' RACE reads with MiXCR, one entry per CDR3 protein. The table has approximately 74,000 distinct CDR3 sequences, about 6.6% seen once. The sample here was CD8+ T cells sorted from PBMCs, taken 4 to 5 days after the first yellow fever vaccination. The receptor set was obtained from a man aged 18 to 35 who received the YFV17D yellow fever vaccine. Each CDR3 is given without its conserved first and last residue. The D gene is left open where the match is weak.

v_call | d_call | cdr3_aa
TRBV12-3/TRBV12-4 | . | ASSLGGWGQPQH
TRBV12-3/TRBV12-4 | . | ASSLRTMPDTQY
TRBV11-3 | TRBD2 | ASSWGLAGRNEQF
TRBV27 | TRBD1 | ASSTTVLDRVRPDTQY
TRBV7-9 | . | ASSLIGASTGELF
TRBV4-2 | TRBD1 | ASSQVGDRYEQY
TRBV7-9 | . | ASSLGFGDTEAF
TRBV6-2/TRBV6-3 | . | ASSYGGKDTQY
TRBV9 | . | ASSGGDTYEQY
TRBV5-1 | TRBD1 | ASSSWTGSYEQY
TRBV13 | . | ASSARDPTEKLF
TRBV15 | TRBD2 | ATSTRTSGGWNEQF
TRBV19 | . | ASRGLIRHLGTYGYT
TRBV20-1 | . | SATRGNTGELF
TRBV5-1 | . | ASRLRGPADTQY
TRBV7-9 | . | ASSFGNEQF
TRBV7-6 | . | ASSPRVHQETQY
TRBV7-2 | TRBD1 | ASSNWDRGGQPQH
TRBV19 | . | ASSIQTLNTEAF
TRBV20-1 | TRBD2 | SAHREGGEQF